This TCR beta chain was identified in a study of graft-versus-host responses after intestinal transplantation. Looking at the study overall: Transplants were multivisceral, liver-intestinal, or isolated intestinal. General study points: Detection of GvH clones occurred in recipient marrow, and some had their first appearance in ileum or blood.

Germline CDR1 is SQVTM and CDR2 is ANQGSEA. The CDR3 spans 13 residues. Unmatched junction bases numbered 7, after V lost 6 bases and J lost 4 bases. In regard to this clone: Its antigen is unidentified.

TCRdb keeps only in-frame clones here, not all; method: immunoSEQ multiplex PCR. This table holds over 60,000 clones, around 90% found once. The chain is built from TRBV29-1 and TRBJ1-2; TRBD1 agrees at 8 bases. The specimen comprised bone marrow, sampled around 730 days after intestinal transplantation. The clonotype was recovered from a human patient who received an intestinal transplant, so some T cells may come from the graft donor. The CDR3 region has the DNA TGCAGCGTGTCCGGACAGGGAGTCTATGGCTACACCTTC. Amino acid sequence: CSVSGQGVYGYTF.